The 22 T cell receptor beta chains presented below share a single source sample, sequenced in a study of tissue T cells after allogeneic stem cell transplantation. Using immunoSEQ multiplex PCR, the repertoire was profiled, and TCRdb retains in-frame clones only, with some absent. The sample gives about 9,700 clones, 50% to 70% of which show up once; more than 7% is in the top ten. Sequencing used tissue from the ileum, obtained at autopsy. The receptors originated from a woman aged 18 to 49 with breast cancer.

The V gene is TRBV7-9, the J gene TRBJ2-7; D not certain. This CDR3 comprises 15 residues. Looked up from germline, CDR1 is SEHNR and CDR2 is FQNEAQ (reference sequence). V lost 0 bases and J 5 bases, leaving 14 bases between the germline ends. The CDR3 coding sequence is TGTGCCAGCAGCTTAGCAGGGATTGATGGCGACGAGCAGTACTTC. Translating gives CASSLAGIDGDEQYF.

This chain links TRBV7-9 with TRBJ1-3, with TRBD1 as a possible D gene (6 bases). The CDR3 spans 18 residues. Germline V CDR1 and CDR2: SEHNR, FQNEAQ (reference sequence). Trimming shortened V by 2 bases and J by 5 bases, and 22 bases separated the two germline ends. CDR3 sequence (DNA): TGTGCCAGCAGCTTACACACAGGGCGGCCTCGCGGGAGAAACACCATATATTTT. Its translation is CASSLHTGRPRGRNTIYF.

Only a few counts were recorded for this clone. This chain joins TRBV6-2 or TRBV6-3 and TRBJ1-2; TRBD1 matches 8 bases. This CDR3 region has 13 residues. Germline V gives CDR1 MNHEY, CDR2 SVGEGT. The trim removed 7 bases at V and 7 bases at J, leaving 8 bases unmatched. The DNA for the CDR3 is TGTGCCAGCACCCCGGGACAGGCACCTGGCTACACCTTC. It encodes CASTPGQAPGYTF.

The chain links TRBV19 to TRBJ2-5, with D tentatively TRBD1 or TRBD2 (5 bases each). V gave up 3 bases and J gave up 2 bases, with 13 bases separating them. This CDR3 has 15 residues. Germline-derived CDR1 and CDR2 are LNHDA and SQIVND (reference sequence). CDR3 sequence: CASSIGASKQETQYF. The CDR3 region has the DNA TGTGCCAGTAGTATCGGGGCGAGTAAGCAAGAGACCCAGTACTTC.

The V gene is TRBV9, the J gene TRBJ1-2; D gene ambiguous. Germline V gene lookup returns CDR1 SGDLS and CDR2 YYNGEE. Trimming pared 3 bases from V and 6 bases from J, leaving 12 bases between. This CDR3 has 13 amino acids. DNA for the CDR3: TGTGCCAGCAGCGCTCGGGGTTCCGATGGCTACACCTTC. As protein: CASSARGSDGYTF.

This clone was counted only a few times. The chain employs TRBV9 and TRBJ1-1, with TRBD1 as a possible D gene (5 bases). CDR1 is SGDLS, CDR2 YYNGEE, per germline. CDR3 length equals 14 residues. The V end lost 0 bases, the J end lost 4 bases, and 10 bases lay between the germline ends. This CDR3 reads CASSVGEGPTEAFF. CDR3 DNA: TGTGCCAGCAGCGTAGGAGAGGGGCCCACTGAAGCTTTCTTT.

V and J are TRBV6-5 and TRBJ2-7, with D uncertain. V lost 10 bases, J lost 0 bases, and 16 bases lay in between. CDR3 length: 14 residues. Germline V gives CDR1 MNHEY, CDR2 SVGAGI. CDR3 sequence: CATRRGGLSYEQYF. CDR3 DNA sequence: TGTGCCACGAGAAGAGGTGGGCTCTCCTACGAGCAGTACTTC.

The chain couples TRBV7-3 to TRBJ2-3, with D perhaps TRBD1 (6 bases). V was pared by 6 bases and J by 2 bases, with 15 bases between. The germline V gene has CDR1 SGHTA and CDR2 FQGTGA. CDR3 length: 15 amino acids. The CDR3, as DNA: TGTGCCAGCAGTCCGACTGACAGGTTCACAGATACGCAGTATTTT. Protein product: CASSPTDRFTDTQYF.

The CDR3, as DNA: TGTGCCAGCAGCAGTATGCCTCTCGGGCCTCAAAGCGGCTACACCTTC. This encodes CASSSMPLGPQSGYTF. This sequence joins TRBV28 and TRBJ1-2; unclear D gene. CDR1 and CDR2 (germline): MDHEN, SYDVKM. The germline V and J ends were trimmed by 6 bases and 8 bases, with 25 bases remaining between them. The CDR3 covers 16 residues.

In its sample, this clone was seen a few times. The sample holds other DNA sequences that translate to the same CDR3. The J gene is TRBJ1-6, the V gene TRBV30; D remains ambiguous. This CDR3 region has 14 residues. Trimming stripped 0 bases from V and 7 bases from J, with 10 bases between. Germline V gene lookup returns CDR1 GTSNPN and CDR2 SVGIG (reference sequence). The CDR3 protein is CAWSVRDGNSPLHF. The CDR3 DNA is TGTGCCTGGAGTGTCCGCGACGGCAATTCACCCCTCCACTTT.

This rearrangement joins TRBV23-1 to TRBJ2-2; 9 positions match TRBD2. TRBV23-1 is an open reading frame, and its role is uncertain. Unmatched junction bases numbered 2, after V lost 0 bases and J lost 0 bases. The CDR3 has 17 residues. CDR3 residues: CASSQSAGGSNTGELFF. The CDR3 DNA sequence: TGCGCCAGCAGTCAATCTGCGGGGGGGTCGAACACCGGGGAGCTGTTTTTT.

DNA of the CDR3: TGTGCCAGCAGCCTAAGGAGACGGACCGGGGAGCTGTTTTTT. This sequence encodes CASSLRRRTGELFF. The V gene is TRBV3-1 (or the pseudogene TRBV3-2), the J gene TRBJ2-2; the D is unclear. CDR3 size: 14 residues. V was pared by 4 bases and J by 5 bases, with 11 bases between. The germline gives CDR1 LGHDT, CDR2 YNNKEL (reference sequence).

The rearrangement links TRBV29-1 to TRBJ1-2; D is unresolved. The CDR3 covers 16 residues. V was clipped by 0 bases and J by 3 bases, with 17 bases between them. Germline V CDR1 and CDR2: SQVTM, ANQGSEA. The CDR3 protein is CSVEDPSARLDYGYTF. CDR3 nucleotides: TGCAGCGTTGAAGATCCTTCGGCGAGGCTGGACTATGGCTACACCTTC.

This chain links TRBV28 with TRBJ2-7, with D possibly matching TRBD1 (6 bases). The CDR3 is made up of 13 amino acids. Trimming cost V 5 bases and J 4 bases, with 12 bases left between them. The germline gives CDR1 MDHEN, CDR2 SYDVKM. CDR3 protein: CASSLQGTYEQYF. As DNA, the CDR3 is TGTGCCAGCAGTCTACAGGGAACTTACGAGCAGTACTTC.

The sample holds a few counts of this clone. In DNA, the CDR3 is TGCGCCAGCAGTGAAGCGCAAGAGACCCAGTACTTC. Protein sequence: CASSEAQETQYF. The J gene is TRBJ2-5, the V gene TRBV10-2; D gene uncertain. Germline V CDR1 and CDR2: WSHSY, SAAADI. Trimming removed 3 bases from V and 2 bases from J, with 4 bases in between. The CDR3 contains 12 residues.

The CDR3 DNA sequence: TGTGCCACCAGCAGAGGAGTCGAGGGAGATACGCAGTATTTT. Its protein is CATSRGVEGDTQYF. The chain is built from TRBV15 and TRBJ2-3; perhaps TRBD2 as D (5 bases). The CDR3 length is 14 residues. V lost 1 base, J lost 5 bases, and 10 bases lay in between. Germline V gene data show CDR1 as LNHNV and CDR2 as YYDKDF (reference sequence).

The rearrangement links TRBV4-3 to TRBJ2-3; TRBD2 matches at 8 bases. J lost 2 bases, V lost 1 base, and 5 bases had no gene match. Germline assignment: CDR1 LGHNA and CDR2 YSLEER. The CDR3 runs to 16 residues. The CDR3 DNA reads TGCGCCAGCAGCCAAGTTCTTAGCGGGGCCACAGATACGCAGTATTTT. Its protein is CASSQVLSGATDTQYF.

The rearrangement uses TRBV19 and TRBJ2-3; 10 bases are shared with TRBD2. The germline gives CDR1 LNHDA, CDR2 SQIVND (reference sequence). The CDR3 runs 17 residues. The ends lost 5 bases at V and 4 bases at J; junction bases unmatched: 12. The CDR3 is CASSPRLAGDSSDTQYF. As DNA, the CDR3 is TGTGCCAGTAGTCCTAGGCTAGCGGGAGATAGTTCAGATACGCAGTATTTT.

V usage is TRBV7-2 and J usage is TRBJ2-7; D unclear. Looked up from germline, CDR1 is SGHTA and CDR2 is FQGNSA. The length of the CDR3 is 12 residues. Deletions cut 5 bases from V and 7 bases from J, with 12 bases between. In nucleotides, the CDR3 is TGTGCCAGCAGCCGAGACACGGTGGAGCAGTACTTC. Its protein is CASSRDTVEQYF.

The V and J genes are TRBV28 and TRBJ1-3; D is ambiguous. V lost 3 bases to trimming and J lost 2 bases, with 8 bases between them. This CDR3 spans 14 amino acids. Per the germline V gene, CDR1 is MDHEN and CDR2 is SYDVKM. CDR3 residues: CASSFIGPGNTIYF. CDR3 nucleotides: TGTGCCAGCAGTTTTATAGGGCCTGGAAACACCATATATTTT.

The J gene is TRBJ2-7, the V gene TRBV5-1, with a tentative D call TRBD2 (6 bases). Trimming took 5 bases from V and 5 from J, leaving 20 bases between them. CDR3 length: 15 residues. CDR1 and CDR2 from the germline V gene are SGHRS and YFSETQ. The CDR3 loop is CASRLLLAPSDEQYF. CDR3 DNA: TGCGCCAGCAGATTGCTTTTGGCACCTAGCGACGAGCAGTACTTC.

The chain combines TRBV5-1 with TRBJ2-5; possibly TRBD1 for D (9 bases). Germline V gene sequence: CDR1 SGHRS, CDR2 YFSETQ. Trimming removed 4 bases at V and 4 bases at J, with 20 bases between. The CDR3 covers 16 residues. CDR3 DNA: TGCGCCAGCAGCCCCCCACAGGGGGCGGGGGGAGAGACCCAGTACTTC. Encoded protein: CASSPPQGAGGETQYF.